This T cell receptor (beta chain) was captured by sequencing in a study of blood T cells in healthy people across ages. The sample, around 9.9 milliliters of peripheral blood, was drawn from each donor. Each sample used at least 6 million PBMCs. The table lists this clonotype with a few counts. Sample-barcoded 5' priming and a J-beta primer mix drove a second PCR of about 6 to 12 cycles. TCRdb re-called the 5' RACE reads with MiXCR, one entry per CDR3 protein. Of over 1,300,000 distinct CDR3 sequences in the sample, approximately 59% are singletons; the top ten hold 6.7%. There are 14 residues in the CDR3. CDR1 SGHTA and CDR2 FQGNSA come from the germline V gene. V trimming: 5 bases; J trimming: 4 bases; junction bases outside the gene matches: 3.

The chain uses TRBV7-2 and TRBJ2-2; TRBD1 matches at 8 bases. The receptor's source is a man in his late teens or twenties in good health. Sequencing was done on a sample of blood. CDR3 sequence (DNA): TGTGCCAGCAGCGTCCAGGGGGCCACCGGGGAGCTGTTTTTT. Translating gives CASSVQGATGELFF.